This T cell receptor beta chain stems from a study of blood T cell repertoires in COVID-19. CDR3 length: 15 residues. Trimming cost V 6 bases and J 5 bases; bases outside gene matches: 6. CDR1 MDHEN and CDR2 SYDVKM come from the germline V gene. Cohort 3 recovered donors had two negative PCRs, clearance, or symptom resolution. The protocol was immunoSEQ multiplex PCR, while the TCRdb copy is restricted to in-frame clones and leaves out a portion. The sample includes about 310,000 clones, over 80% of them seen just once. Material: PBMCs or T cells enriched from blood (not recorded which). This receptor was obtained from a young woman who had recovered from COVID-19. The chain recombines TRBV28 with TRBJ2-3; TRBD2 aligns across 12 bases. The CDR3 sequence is CASSLAGGPGDTQYF. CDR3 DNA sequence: TGTGCCAGCAGCCTAGCGGGAGGGCCCGGAGATACGCAGTATTTT.